This passage covers 13 T cell receptor beta chains from one sample sequenced in a study of blood T cell repertoires in COVID-19. The table came from immunoSEQ multiplex PCR; TCRdb's copy has only in-frame clones and leaves some out. The sample contains 95,000 to 100,000 clones, 80% to 90% of which appear only once. Sequences were obtained from peripheral blood. Receptors were obtained from a woman in her twenties or thirties with acute or convalescent COVID-19.

The chain combines TRBV6-1 with TRBJ1-5; 10 nucleotides line up with TRBD1. Germline CDR1 and CDR2: MNHNS and SASEGT. The CDR3 contains 18 residues. The V and J ends lost 4 bases and 0 bases, in that order; junction bases with no gene match: 9. CDR3 loop: CASSGSRDRGYSNQPQHF. CDR3 nucleotides: TGTGCCAGCAGTGGCAGCCGGGACAGGGGTTATAGCAATCAGCCCCAGCATTTT.

This clone was recorded only once. The chain couples TRBV21-1 to TRBJ1-6; TRBD1, the table's D call, lacks a check against the DNA. TRBV21-1 is shown as a pseudogene. The CDR3 has 17 residues. The CDR3 reads CASSISQGPINNSPLHF. Here the CDR3 DNA reads TGTGCCAGCAGCATCTCACAGGGGCCGATTAATAATTCACCCCTCCACTTT.

The J gene is TRBJ2-1, the V gene TRBV5-1; 9 bases agree with TRBD2. The CDR3 sequence is 15 residues long. Trimming took 6 bases from V and 7 from J; bases not matched to a gene: 11. CDR1 and CDR2 from the germline V gene are SGHRS and YFSETQ. As DNA, the CDR3 is TGCGCCAGCACCCTTAGCGGGGGATCTATGAATGAGCAGTTCTTC. Protein: CASTLSGGSMNEQFF.

The rearrangement joins TRBV6-5 to TRBJ2-3; unclear D gene. Germline V gene data show CDR1 as MNHEY and CDR2 as SVGAGI. The CDR3 spans 13 residues. Trimming removed 6 bases from V and 2 bases from J, with 9 bases in between. In DNA form, the CDR3 reads TGTGCCAGCAGCCGCGACACCACAGATACGCAGTATTTT. The encoded protein is CASSRDTTDTQYF.

V and J are TRBV27 and TRBJ1-5; D perhaps matches TRBD1 (5 bases). Germline-derived CDR1 and CDR2 are MNHEY and SMNVEV (reference sequence). V was trimmed by 5 bases and J by 11 bases, leaving 19 bases between them. The CDR3 is made up of 14 amino acids. This CDR3 reads CASSPLDSHETQHF. The CDR3 DNA reads as TGTGCCAGCAGTCCCCTCGACAGTCATGAGACCCAGCATTTT.

This clone was seen a handful of times. This chain connects TRBV6-1 to TRBJ2-7, with 8 bases aligning to TRBD1. CDR1 is MNHNS, CDR2 SASEGT, per germline. The CDR3 runs 18 residues. V shed 2 bases, J shed 3 bases, and the junction held 15 bases outside the gene matches. CDR3 in amino acids: CASSESPGQATRGYEQYF. CDR3 nucleotide sequence: TGTGCCAGCAGTGAATCCCCGGGACAGGCCACCCGGGGCTACGAGCAGTACTTC.

This chain joins TRBV28 and TRBJ1-6; D is possibly TRBD1 (6 bases). The V gene lost 3 bases and the J gene lost 7 bases, with 13 bases spanning the gap. CDR1 is MDHEN, CDR2 SYDVKM, per germline. CDR3 length: 15 residues. The CDR3 DNA reads TGTGCCAGCAGTTTTAGCCAGGGGTTGAATTCACCCCTCCACTTT. This encodes CASSFSQGLNSPLHF.

V and J are TRBV19 and TRBJ1-4, with 7 bases aligning to TRBD1. The CDR3 is made up of 15 amino acids. CDR1 is LNHDA, CDR2 SQIVND, per germline (reference sequence). V trimming: 4 bases; J trimming: 5 bases; junction bases outside the gene matches: 7. CDR3 loop: CASSTSGTENEKLFF. As DNA, the CDR3 is TGTGCCAGTAGTACCTCCGGGACAGAAAATGAAAAACTGTTTTTT.

The chain recombines TRBV5-4 with TRBJ2-7; 9 bases agree with TRBD1. V lost 0 bases to trimming and J lost 5 bases; unmatched junction nucleotides: 6. CDR1 and CDR2 from the germline V gene are SGHNT and YYREEE (reference sequence). This CDR3 has 15 amino acids. The chain's CDR3 is CASSLGGQGIHEQYF. Here the CDR3 DNA reads TGTGCCAGCAGCTTGGGGGGACAGGGTATCCACGAGCAGTACTTC.

This clone was recorded once. The chain carries TRBV5-1 and TRBJ1-1; 9 nucleotides agree with TRBD1. The CDR3 is 17 amino acids. Germline trimming cut 4 bases from V and 5 bases from J; bases unmatched to any gene: 15. CDR1 SGHRS and CDR2 YFSETQ come from the germline V gene. CDR3 nucleotides: TGCGCCAGCAGCGGGTTATCACCTACAGGGGGCGGGACTGAAGCTTTCTTT. Its protein product is CASSGLSPTGGGTEAFF.

V usage is TRBV10-3 and J usage is TRBJ2-1; TRBD2 agrees at 7 bases. The CDR3 totals 14 residues. The ends lost 7 bases at V and 5 bases at J; junction bases unmatched: 8. Germline CDR1 reads ENHRY; CDR2 reads SYGVKD. The CDR3 coding sequence is TGTGCCATCATGAGCGGGGATGTCGACAATGAGCAGTTCTTC. It translates to CAIMSGDVDNEQFF.

The chain couples TRBV11-3 to TRBJ1-1; TRBD1 might be the D (5 bases). The V and J ends lost 1 base and 0 bases respectively, with 6 bases between them. The CDR3 is made up of 14 amino acids. CDR1 and CDR2 (germline): SGHNT, YENEEA. Written as DNA, the CDR3 is TGTGCCAGCAGCTTAGGACAGTTGAACACTGAAGCTTTCTTT. Translating it yields CASSLGQLNTEAFF.

This clone was seen ten or more times. The rearrangement uses TRBV28 and TRBJ1-1, with unresolved D. Germline loops: CDR1 MDHEN, CDR2 SYDVKM. V lost 6 bases and J lost 1, with 15 bases in between. The CDR3 has 15 amino acids. This CDR3 is CASSPVHRENTEAFF. DNA of the CDR3: TGTGCCAGCAGCCCTGTCCATCGGGAGAACACTGAAGCTTTCTTT.